This record looks at one TCR beta chain sequence and its context. In the original analysis: Quantification of nucleated cells was approximated via reference gene primer amplification. The protocol was immunoSEQ multiplex PCR, while the TCRdb copy is restricted to in-frame clones and leaves out a portion. The DNA gave D and trimming, while V, J and clone size come from that table. The table lists more than 200,000 clones, around 89% of them singletons. The CDR3 covers 13 residues. J lost 2 bases, V lost 10 bases, and 5 bases had no gene match. Germline V gene lookup returns CDR1 MNHEY and CDR2 SVGAGI. These data come from a study of blood T cell repertoires in COVID-19. The wider study: There were acute and convalescent COVID-19 samples, and they came from the United States, Italy and Spain.

The sample was PBMCs or T cells enriched from blood (not recorded which). V is TRBV6-5 and J is TRBJ2-7; 10 nucleotides match TRBD1. The sequence was collected from a woman aged 25-40 years who had recovered from COVID-19. CDR3 nucleotides: TGTGCCACCGGGACAGGGGCAACCTACGAGCAGTACTTC. It specifies CATGTGATYEQYF.